This entry lists 24 T cell receptor beta chains sequenced from one sample in a study of cytomegalovirus exposure and HLA in healthy donors. Amplification used 60 Vbeta primers and 13 Jbeta primers. Profiled with immunoSEQ multiplex PCR; TCRdb holds only in-frame clones, not every one. This sample has around 40,000 clones, with about 70% found just once. The sample consisted of PBMCs. These receptors originate from a man aged 25 to 45 in good health and CMV-seronegative.

V usage is TRBV11-3 and J usage is TRBJ2-1; D is perhaps TRBD1 (6 bases). The ends were cut back, 0 bases at V and 3 bases at J, with 9 bases in the middle. The CDR3 has 15 residues. The V gene's germline CDR1 is SGHNT and CDR2 YENEEA. The CDR3 loop reads CASSLDGDNYNEQFF. CDR3 nucleotides: TGTGCCAGCAGCTTAGACGGGGACAACTACAATGAGCAGTTCTTC. The entire variable domain, with the rest obtained from reference TRBV11-3 and TRBJ2-1, is as follows: EAGVVQSPRYKIIEKKQPVAFWCNPISGHNTLYWYLQNLGQGPELLIRYENEEAVDDSQLPKDRFSAERLKGVDSTLKIQPAELGDSAVYLCASSLDGDNYNEQFFGPGTRLTVL.

This clone was detected once. The chain employs TRBV6-6 and TRBJ2-1; tentatively, D is TRBD2 (6 bases). Trimming removed 2 bases from V and 9 bases from J, with 14 bases in between. The CDR3 runs 14 residues. Germline-derived CDR1 and CDR2 are MNHNY and SVGAGI (reference sequence). The CDR3 nucleotides read TGTGCCAGCAGTTACCACGGGAGAACGATTGAGCAGTTCTTC. It yields the protein CASSYHGRTIEQFF.

V gene TRBV7-6 combines with J gene TRBJ2-7; TRBD1 matches 10 bases. V gave up 3 bases and J gave up 0 bases; unmatched junction bases: 11. CDR3 length equals 18 residues. CDR1 and CDR2 from the germline V gene are SGHVS and FNYEAQ. The CDR3, as DNA: TGTGCCAGCAGCTTGATTCCGGGACAGGGGATTATCTCCTACGAGCAGTACTTC. Amino acids: CASSLIPGQGIISYEQYF. Drawing the rest from reference TRBV7-6 and TRBJ2-7, the complete variable domain is GAGVSQSPRYKVTKRGQDVALRCDPISGHVSLYWYRQALGQGPEFLTYFNYEAQQDKSGLPNDRFSAERPEGSISTLTIQRTEQRDSAMYRCASSLIPGQGIISYEQYFGPGTRLTVT.

The chain links TRBV11-2 to TRBJ1-6; D remains ambiguous. This CDR3 contains 12 residues. Germline V lookup: CDR1 SGHAT, CDR2 FQNNGV. The V and J ends lost 2 bases and 9 bases respectively, with 5 bases between them. DNA of the CDR3: TGTGCCAGCAGCTTAAACTCTTCACCCCTCCACTTT. Its translation is CASSLNSSPLHF.

CDR3: CASSFLGNEQFF. The CDR3 DNA follows: TGTGCCAGCAGTTTTCTAGGCAATGAGCAGTTCTTC. The rearrangement links TRBV27 to TRBJ2-1; D is undetermined. Germline V CDR1 and CDR2: MNHEY, SMNVEV (reference sequence). Trimming removed 3 bases from V and 6 bases from J, with 6 bases in between. The CDR3 consists of 12 residues.

The V gene is TRBV20-1, the J gene TRBJ1-4; perhaps TRBD1 as D (5 bases). Per the germline V gene, CDR1 is DFQATT and CDR2 is SNEGSKA (reference sequence). This CDR3 contains 10 residues. V lost 3 bases and J 12 bases, leaving 8 bases between the germline ends. The CDR3 region has the DNA TGCAGTGCTAGGGGGACTGAACTGTTTTTT. Protein product: CSARGTELFF.

The V and J genes are TRBV6-5 and TRBJ1-1; no definite D call. Germline V lookup: CDR1 MNHEY, CDR2 SVGAGI. The CDR3 totals 14 residues. V was shortened by 5 bases and J by 4 bases, with 14 bases between the two germline ends. The CDR3 DNA is TGTGCCAGCAGTCGAGACGCGGGGAGCACTGAAGCTTTCTTT. Its protein is CASSRDAGSTEAFF.

The chain recombines TRBV6-1 with TRBJ1-1; TRBD1 is a possible D gene (6 bases). The CDR3 has 15 residues. Germline lookup yields CDR1 MNHNS and CDR2 SASEGT. Trimming stripped 2 bases from V and 4 bases from J, with 14 bases between. In DNA form, the CDR3 reads TGTGCCAGCAGTGAAACCCAGGGAGGGGGCACTGAAGCTTTCTTT. This encodes CASSETQGGGTEAFF.

The chain joins TRBV6-6 to TRBJ1-5; D ambiguous. Germline V gene lookup returns CDR1 MNHNY and CDR2 SVGAGI (reference sequence). Deletions cut 8 bases from V and 2 bases from J, with 13 bases between. This CDR3 comprises 14 residues. CDR3: CASAINQGNQPQHF. CDR3 coding DNA: TGTGCCAGCGCAATCAACCAGGGCAATCAGCCCCAGCATTTT.

This clone was observed a single time. The chain joins TRBV2 to TRBJ1-1, with D perhaps matching TRBD1 (6 bases). Trimming removed 5 bases from V and 6 bases from J, with 16 bases in between. Germline loops: CDR1 SNHLY, CDR2 FYNNEI. This CDR3 contains 14 residues. CDR3 sequence (DNA): TGTGCCAGCAGTACCCCAGGGGTATGGGCTGAAGCTTTCTTT. Encoded protein: CASSTPGVWAEAFF.

V usage is TRBV7-2 and J usage is TRBJ2-3; 7 bases line up with TRBD2. The CDR3 runs 14 residues. Unmatched junction bases numbered 3, after V lost 5 bases and J lost 1 base. Per the germline V gene, CDR1 is SGHTA and CDR2 is FQGNSA. CDR3 region: CASSGTSGTDTQYF. The CDR3, as DNA: TGTGCCAGCAGCGGTACTAGCGGCACAGATACGCAGTATTTT.

The gene calls are TRBV29-1 and TRBJ1-2; 7 bases agree with TRBD1. J gave up 4 bases and V 4 bases, and 12 bases lay outside the gene matches. Germline CDR1 is SQVTM and CDR2 is ANQGSEA. The CDR3 runs to 15 residues. The CDR3 here is CSVVVGDRKPYGYTF. The CDR3 bases are TGCAGCGTTGTGGTGGGGGACAGAAAACCCTATGGCTACACCTTC.

The chain combines TRBV6-1 with TRBJ2-7; D uncertain. The germline V and J ends were trimmed by 2 bases and 6 bases, with 14 bases remaining between them. CDR3 length: 14 residues. Germline CDR1 and CDR2: MNHNS and SASEGT. The CDR3 loop is CASSESHPQAEQYF. The CDR3 nucleotides are TGTGCCAGCAGTGAAAGTCATCCGCAGGCCGAGCAGTACTTC.

This chain connects TRBV6-5 to TRBJ2-5; D might be TRBD1 (6 bases). The CDR3 length is 14 residues. CDR1 is MNHEY and CDR2 is SVGAGI in the germline V gene. With 5 bases removed from V and 5 bases from J, the gap between germline ends came to 15 bases. The DNA of the CDR3 is TGTGCCAGCAGTCAAGGACAGTCATGGGAGACCCAGTACTTC. This codes for CASSQGQSWETQYF.

Details on this clone: The junction differs from germline at one of its ends, possibly a read error. The chain uses TRBV19 and TRBJ2-1; weak D call: TRBD2 (5 bases). The CDR3 consists of 12 residues. CDR1 LNHDA and CDR2 SQIVND come from the germline V gene (reference sequence). The CDR3 DNA is TGTGCCAGTAGTTTAGAGGGAGTTGAGCAGTTCTTC. Translated, it gives CASSLEGVEQFF.

This clone was picked up a small number of times. CDR3 sequence reads: CASSSGSTDTQYF. The CDR3 nucleotides read TGTGCCAGCAGTAGCGGGAGCACAGATACGCAGTATTTT. V and J are TRBV6-4 and TRBJ2-3; the D gene is possibly TRBD2 (6 bases). This CDR3 region has 13 residues. V was cut by 5 bases and J by 0 bases, with 6 bases left in between. CDR1 is MRHNA, CDR2 SNTAGT, per germline.

The chain uses TRBV6-5 and TRBJ1-6; 9 bases map to TRBD1. CDR3 length equals 16 residues. The V and J ends lost 2 bases and 6 bases, in that order; junction bases with no gene match: 5. Germline V gene sequence: CDR1 MNHEY, CDR2 SVGAGI. The CDR3 loop is CASSYGQGSSNSPLHF. The CDR3 DNA reads TGTGCCAGCAGTTACGGACAGGGGAGTTCTAATTCACCCCTCCACTTT.

This sequence joins TRBV6-5 and TRBJ1-2; no clear D gene. Germline V gene data show CDR1 as MNHEY and CDR2 as SVGAGI. V lost 8 bases, J lost 8 bases, and 9 bases lay in between. CDR3 length equals 10 residues. CDR3 region: CASDGPGYTF. The CDR3 DNA follows: TGTGCCAGCGATGGGCCCGGCTACACCTTC.

J is TRBJ2-7 and V is TRBV6-6; 7 bases are shared with TRBD1. The CDR3 totals 14 residues. Germline assignment: CDR1 MNHNY and CDR2 SVGAGI (reference sequence). Germline trimming cut 2 bases from V and 7 bases from J; bases unmatched to any gene: 8. CDR3 protein: CASSYGQGEREQYF. CDR3 nucleotide sequence: TGTGCCAGCAGTTACGGCCAGGGGGAGCGGGAGCAGTACTTC.

The table lists this clone with a few counts. V is TRBV5-4 and J is TRBJ2-7, with TRBD1 as a possible D gene (5 bases). V lost 1 base and J 3 bases, leaving 11 bases between the germline ends. The CDR3 sequence is 14 residues long. Germline CDR1 is SGHNT and CDR2 is YYREEE (reference sequence). CDR3 DNA: TGTGCCAGCAGCTTGTCAGGGAAGGGCTACGAGCAGTACTTC. Translated, it gives CASSLSGKGYEQYF.

V and J are TRBV4-1 and TRBJ2-2; D unclear. This CDR3 contains 16 residues. V lost 0 bases, J lost 5 bases, and 13 bases lay in between. Germline V gene sequence: CDR1 MGHRA, CDR2 YSYEKL. CDR3 residues: CASSQDPYGVTGELFF. The CDR3 bases are TGCGCCAGCAGCCAAGATCCCTATGGAGTTACCGGGGAGCTGTTTTTT.

J is TRBJ2-2 and V is TRBV10-2, with TRBD1 matching over 9 bases. Germline V gene lookup returns CDR1 WSHSY and CDR2 SAAADI. Trimming cost V 6 bases and J 5 bases; bases outside gene matches: 4. This CDR3 has 14 residues. CDR3 loop: CASRGQGRTGELFF. The CDR3 DNA follows: TGCGCCAGCAGGGGACAGGGACGGACCGGGGAGCTGTTTTTT.

This sequence joins TRBV29-1 and TRBJ2-7, with D tentatively TRBD2 (6 bases). The V end lost 4 bases, the J end lost 3 bases, and 13 bases lay between the germline ends. The germline V gene encodes CDR1 SQVTM and CDR2 ANQGSEA. The CDR3 sequence is 13 residues long. As DNA, the CDR3 is TGCAGCGTTGGGGAGGACACCAACTACGAGCAGTACTTC. Translation: CSVGEDTNYEQYF.

This clone was counted only a few times. The junction does not match germline at one end; this may be a read error. The CDR3 bases are TGTGCTAGCAGCCCAGCCCAGAGCGCCTACGAGCAGTACTTC. This translates into CASSPAQSAYEQYF. The chain joins TRBV7-7 to TRBJ2-7; no firm D call. Per germline, CDR1 SSHAT and CDR2 FNYEAQ (reference sequence). This CDR3 comprises 14 residues.